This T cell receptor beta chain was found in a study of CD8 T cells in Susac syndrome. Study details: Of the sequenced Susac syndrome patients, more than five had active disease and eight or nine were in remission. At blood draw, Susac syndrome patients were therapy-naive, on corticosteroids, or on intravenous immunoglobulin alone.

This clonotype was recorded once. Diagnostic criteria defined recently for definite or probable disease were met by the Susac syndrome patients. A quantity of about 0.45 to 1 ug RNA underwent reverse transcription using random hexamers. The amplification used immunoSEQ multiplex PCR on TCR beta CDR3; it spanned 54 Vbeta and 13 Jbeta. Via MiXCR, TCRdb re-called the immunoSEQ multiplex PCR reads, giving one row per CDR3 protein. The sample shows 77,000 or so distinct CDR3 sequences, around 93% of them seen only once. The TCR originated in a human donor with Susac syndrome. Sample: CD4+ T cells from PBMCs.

The CDR3 DNA sequence: TGTGCCAGCAGTTTAAGTTGGGCAGTCCAAGAGACCCAGTACTTC. Translation gives CASSLSWAVQETQYF. The V and J genes are TRBV27 and TRBJ2-5; D is undetermined. The V and J ends lost 2 bases and 1 base respectively, with 11 bases between them. The CDR3 loop spans 15 amino acids. Germline V lookup: CDR1 MNHEY, CDR2 SMNVEV (reference sequence).